This passage covers 21 T cell receptor beta chains from one sample sequenced in a study of T cell responses to AZD1222 COVID-19 vaccine. Produced via immunoSEQ multiplex PCR; TCRdb's table is partial and in-frame only. The table lists 150,000 to 200,000 clones, 85% to 95% of them singletons. Sequencing was performed on peripheral blood, taken 28 days after the second AZD1222 dose. These receptor sequences come from an adult who received the AZD1222 COVID-19 vaccine.

This clone has a single count. The rearrangement joins TRBV5-6 to TRBJ1-5, with no clear D. V was clipped by 2 bases and J by 5 bases, with 5 bases between them. Germline lookup yields CDR1 SGHDT and CDR2 YYEEEE. The CDR3 is 12 amino acids. CDR3 sequence reads: CASSFGYQPQHF. As DNA, the CDR3 is TGTGCCAGCAGCTTTGGGTATCAGCCCCAGCATTTT.

The chain carries TRBV19 and TRBJ2-5, with D uncertain. This CDR3 spans 14 amino acids. The germline V gene has CDR1 LNHDA and CDR2 SQIVND (reference sequence). The germline V and J ends were trimmed by 5 bases and 4 bases, with 14 bases remaining between them. In DNA, the CDR3 is TGTGCCAGTAGTCCTGGTTGGGTAGGAGAGACCCAGTACTTC. This translates into CASSPGWVGETQYF.

This clone was seen a single time. The V and J genes are TRBV10-3 and TRBJ1-1, with a possible D match to TRBD1 (6 bases). Germline V gene lookup returns CDR1 ENHRY and CDR2 SYGVKD. The CDR3 is 13 residues long. V was pared by 8 bases and J by 3 bases, with 13 bases between. In nucleotides, the CDR3 is TGTGCCATCGGGAGACAGGTACACACTGAAGCTTTCTTT. The encoded protein is CAIGRQVHTEAFF.

The chain is built from TRBV5-1 and TRBJ2-1, with 9 nucleotides matching TRBD1. Germline values: CDR1 SGHRS, CDR2 YFSETQ. V shed 4 bases, J shed 7 bases, and the junction held 9 bases outside the gene matches. This CDR3 spans 15 amino acids. CDR3: CASSPPGQGWNEQFF. The CDR3 region has the DNA TGCGCCAGCAGCCCCCCAGGACAGGGGTGGAATGAGCAGTTCTTC. The variable domain in full, completed from reference TRBV5-1 and TRBJ2-1, reads KAGVTQTPRYLIKTRGQQVTLSCSPISGHRSVSWYQQTPGQGLQFLFEYFSETQRNKGNFPGRFSGRQFSNSRSEMNVSTLELGDSALYLCASSPPGQGWNEQFFGPGTRLTVL.

The chain couples TRBV7-9 to TRBJ1-1; D may be TRBD1 (5 bases). This CDR3 spans 14 amino acids. Germline loops: CDR1 SEHNR, CDR2 FQNEAQ (reference sequence). Trimming pared 2 bases from V and 4 bases from J, leaving 11 bases between. CDR3 bases: TGTGCCAGCAGCTTAAAAGGGGCAGCCACTGAAGCTTTCTTT. Encoded protein: CASSLKGAATEAFF.

The V call is TRBV6-5, the J call TRBJ1-1, with 8 bases lining up with TRBD1. The trim removed 6 bases at V and 0 bases at J, leaving 3 bases unmatched. The CDR3 loop spans 14 amino acids. Germline V gives CDR1 MNHEY, CDR2 SVGAGI. The CDR3 sequence: CASRGTGLNTEAFF. In DNA form, the CDR3 reads TGTGCCAGCAGGGGGACAGGACTGAACACTGAAGCTTTCTTT.

The rearrangement joins TRBV13 to TRBJ2-7, with D hard to call. The CDR3 contains 13 residues. The V and J ends lost 1 base and 2 bases respectively, with 6 bases between them. Germline V CDR1 and CDR2: PRHDT, FYEKMQ (reference sequence). CDR3 sequence (DNA): TGTGCCAGCAGCTTAGCTTTGGCCTACGAGCAGTACTTC. Its protein is CASSLALAYEQYF. The variable domain in full, with the rest retrieved from reference TRBV13 and TRBJ2-7, is AAGVIQSPRHLIKEKRETATLKCYPIPRHDTVYWYQQGPGQDPQFLISFYEKMQSDKGSIPDRFSAQQFSDYHSELNMSSLELGDSALYFCASSLALAYEQYFGPGTRLTVT.

This rearrangement joins TRBV24-1 to TRBJ1-1; TRBD1 matches at 9 bases. Germline CDR1 KGHDR, CDR2 SFDVKD. The CDR3 is made up of 14 amino acids. Germline trimming cut 6 bases from V and 1 base from J; bases unmatched to any gene: 2. CDR3 region: CATSKGQGNTEAFF. Here the CDR3 DNA reads TGTGCCACCAGTAAGGGACAGGGGAACACTGAAGCTTTCTTT.

CDR3 loop: CASSFQASVNTEAFF. CDR3 nucleotides: TGTGCCAGCAGTTTCCAGGCTTCCGTGAACACTGAAGCTTTCTTT. The chain employs TRBV28 and TRBJ1-1; D unclear. The length of the CDR3 is 15 residues. V was pared by 3 bases and J by 0 bases, with 11 bases between. CDR1 is MDHEN, CDR2 SYDVKM, per germline.

The V and J genes are TRBV12-2 and TRBJ1-5. TRBV12-2 is flagged as a pseudogene. This CDR3 contains 16 residues. The CDR3 is CASRSHSEGSSQPQHF. For the CDR3, the DNA is TGTGCAAGTCGCTCGCATTCCGAGGGTTCTAGTCAGCCCCAGCATTTT.

The chain combines TRBV7-2 with TRBJ2-1; the D call may be TRBD1 or TRBD2 (6 bases each). CDR1 and CDR2 from the germline V gene are SGHTA and FQGNSA. V was cut by 5 bases and J by 5 bases, with 19 bases left in between. CDR3 length: 16 amino acids. In DNA, the CDR3 is TGTGCCAGCAGCCCCGGTGGGGGGCGGTTAAACAATGAGCAGTTCTTC. Its translation: CASSPGGGRLNNEQFF.

The chain links TRBV2 to TRBJ2-2; D not certain. The CDR3 consists of 12 residues. Germline V gene lookup returns CDR1 SNHLY and CDR2 FYNNEI. V was shortened by 5 bases and J by 1 base, with 2 bases between the two germline ends. As DNA, the CDR3 is TGTGCCAGCAGTAAGAACACCGGGGAGCTGTTTTTT. Protein product: CASSKNTGELFF.

The rearrangement links TRBV28 to TRBJ2-7; 7 nucleotides agree with TRBD2. The CDR3 covers 15 residues. The germline CDR1 and CDR2 sequences are MDHEN and SYDVKM. V shed 5 bases, J shed 0 bases, and the junction held 7 bases outside the gene matches. CDR3 bases: TGTGCCAGCAGTCCAGTAGCGGGCCACTCCTACGAGCAGTACTTC. Translated, it gives CASSPVAGHSYEQYF. Based on the CDR3 plus reference TRBV28 and TRBJ2-7, the full variable domain is DVKVTQSSRYLVKRTGEKVFLECVQDMDHENMFWYRQDPGLGLRLIYFSYDVKMKEKGDIPEGYSVSREKKERFSLILESASTNQTSMYLCASSPVAGHSYEQYFGPGTRLTVT.

This chain connects TRBV9 to TRBJ1-2; 9 nucleotides line up with TRBD1. Germline V lookup: CDR1 SGDLS, CDR2 YYNGEE. This CDR3 comprises 14 residues. The J segment lost 4 bases and the V segment lost 3 bases, leaving 4 bases of the junction unmatched. CDR3 in amino acids: CASSGRQGVYGYTF. In DNA, the CDR3 is TGTGCCAGCAGCGGTCGACAGGGGGTCTATGGCTACACCTTC.

This chain links TRBV21-1 with TRBJ2-7; the table's TRBD1 call for D was not verified on the DNA. TRBV21-1 is recorded as a pseudogene. The CDR3 length is 19 residues. The CDR3 nucleotides are TGTGCCAGCAGCAAAGGGCGGGGACAGGGGTCTATGAGGGCCTACGAGCAGTACTTC. It specifies CASSKGRGQGSMRAYEQYF.

The chain has TRBV21-1 and TRBJ2-2; no check of the table's D call, TRBD2, against the DNA was made. TRBV21-1 is tagged as a pseudogene. The CDR3 is 18 residues long. The CDR3 reads CASSARRGVGGNTGELFF. CDR3 in DNA: TGTGCCAGCAGCGCCCGCCGCGGGGTAGGAGGGAACACCGGGGAGCTGTTTTTT.

The rearrangement links TRBV13 to TRBJ1-3; 9 bases map to TRBD1. The CDR3 runs to 13 residues. V shed 9 bases and J 3 bases; nucleotides not matched to a gene: 3. CDR1 and CDR2 (germline): PRHDT, FYEKMQ (reference sequence). CDR3 residues: CASTGGNGNTIYF. As DNA, the CDR3 is TGTGCCAGTACAGGGGGCAATGGAAACACCATATATTTT.

The genes are TRBV19 and TRBJ2-1; D remains unclear. Germline V gene sequence: CDR1 LNHDA, CDR2 SQIVND (reference sequence). The CDR3 runs 15 residues. Deletions cut 2 bases from V and 1 base from J, with 9 bases between. The chain's CDR3 is CASSISDGSYNEQFF. CDR3 sequence (DNA): TGTGCCAGTAGTATATCGGACGGGTCCTACAATGAGCAGTTCTTC.

The V gene is TRBV25-1, the J gene TRBJ1-1, with D unresolved. This CDR3 is 13 amino acids long. CDR1 is MGHDK and CDR2 is SYGVNS in the germline V gene. Trimming left V 3 bases short and J 5 bases short, with 10 bases between. In DNA form, the CDR3 reads TGTGCCAGCAGTGATCGGGGAATAACTGAAGCTTTCTTT. Translating it yields CASSDRGITEAFF. Supplemented by reference TRBV25-1 and TRBJ1-1, the full variable domain reads EADIYQTPRYLVIGTGKKITLECSQTMGHDKMYWYQQDPGMELHLIHYSYGVNSTEKGDLSSESTVSRIRTEHFPLTLESARPSHTSQYLCASSDRGITEAFFGQGTRLTVV.

The V and J genes are TRBV6-4 and TRBJ1-5; D remains ambiguous. The CDR3 covers 18 residues. Per germline, CDR1 MRHNA and CDR2 SNTAGT. The V gene lost 0 bases and the J gene lost 5 bases, with 20 bases spanning the gap. For the CDR3, the DNA is TGTGCCAGCAGTGACTCTATTTTTCGCAGGTTAAGGGATCAGCCCCAGCATTTT. It is translated as CASSDSIFRRLRDQPQHF.

J is TRBJ2-2 and V is TRBV10-2, with D perhaps assigned TRBD1 or TRBD2 (5 bases each). This CDR3 is built from 16 residues. V lost 2 bases to trimming and J lost 6 bases, with 16 bases between them. Germline V CDR1 and CDR2: WSHSY, SAAADI. CDR3 region: CASSEPTSRGAGELFF. Written as DNA, the CDR3 is TGCGCCAGCAGTGAGCCGACGTCGAGGGGAGCCGGGGAGCTGTTTTTT.